This is a list of T cell receptor beta chains from one sample in a study of cytomegalovirus exposure and HLA in healthy donors. Method: immunoSEQ multiplex PCR; TCRdb's copy keeps in-frame clones and lacks some. There are 120,000 or so clones in the sample; 83% occur only once, and about 3.9% lies in the top ten. Material for sequencing was PBMCs. The receptors originated from a woman between 35 and 50 years old in good health and CMV-seropositive. CDR3s include the opening cysteine and the closing phenylalanine or tryptophan. A D gene is named only where the DNA matches it firmly. Size values are once, few and many counts, or a class for expanded clones, and some rows have none.

j_call v_call d_call clone_size cdr3_nt cdr3_aa
TRBJ2-7 TRBV5-6 TRBD2 . TGTGCCAGCAGCTTGGGTATAGCGGGAGGGATTTACGAGCAGTACTTC CASSLGIAGGIYEQYF
TRBJ1-2 TRBV6-1 . . TGTGCCAGCAGTGAAGCGGGAGATATCCCCGGGAGCTACACCTTC CASSEAGDIPGSYTF
TRBJ2-5 TRBV7-2 . . TGTGCCAGCAGCCTAAACAGGGCGGGAGAGCAGTACTTC CASSLNRAGEQYF
TRBJ1-5 TRBV6-5 . . TGTGCCAGCAGCCAGACACGACAGCGTGTGCAGCCCCAGCATTTT CASSQTRQRVQPQHF
TRBJ1-1 TRBV15 . . TGTGCCACCACGCCTGCAGAGAACACTGAAGCTTTCTTT CATTPAENTEAFF
TRBJ2-7 TRBV6-1 TRBD2 few TGTGCCAGCAGGCCGGGACTAGCGGTCTACGAGCAGTACTTC CASRPGLAVYEQYF
TRBJ2-7 TRBV28 TRBD2 once TGTGCCAGCAGTATGGACCTAGGGTGCCTAGCGGGACAAACCTACGAGCAGTACTTC CASSMDLGCLAGQTYEQYF
TRBJ2-7 TRBV30 TRBD1 . TGTGCCTGGAGTGTTAGACAGGGGCCCGTCGAGCAGTACTTC CAWSVRQGPVEQYF
TRBJ2-2 TRBV6-1 . . TGTGCCAGCAGTCAGTACAGGGCCGGGGAGCTGTTTTTT CASSQYRAGELFF
TRBJ2-3 TRBV6-1 . . TGTGCCAGCAGGAGAGACAAAGATACGCAGTATTTT CASRRDKDTQYF
TRBJ1-2 TRBV11-2 TRBD1 . TGTGCCAGCAGCATACGGACAGGGTCTAGCTACACCTTC CASSIRTGSSYTF
TRBJ2-5 TRBV7-2 TRBD2 . TGTGCCAGCAGCCGCCGGCTGAGAAGGCGGGAGGTCTTGTCGGGGACCCAGTACTTC CASSRRLRRREVLSGTQYF
TRBJ1-4 TRBV28 . . TGTGCCAGCAGTACAGGAGAAAAACTGTTTTTT CASSTGEKLFF
TRBJ2-2 TRBV28 . . TGTGCCAGCAGTTTAACGGTTGTCACCGGGGAGCTGTTTTTT CASSLTVVTGELFF
TRBJ1-1 TRBV4-3 TRBD1 . TGCGCCAGCAGCCAGACGACAGGGGGGATAGCTTTCTTT CASSQTTGGIAFF
TRBJ2-7 TRBV5-1 TRBD1 . TGCGCCAGCAGCGAGGGACAGGGGTGGATCTACGAGCAGTACTTC CASSEGQGWIYEQYF
TRBJ2-1 TRBV7-3 TRBD1 . TGTGCCAGCAGCCTCCTTCCCGGGACAGGACGCTACAATGAGCAGTTCTTC CASSLLPGTGRYNEQFF
TRBJ2-7 TRBV27 . . TGTGCCAGCAGTCCCCGACTAGGGCAGATCGAGCAGTACTTC CASSPRLGQIEQYF
TRBJ1-1 TRBV18 . . TGTGCCAGCTCACCAGTAAGGGGTTTCACTGAAGCTTTCTTT CASSPVRGFTEAFF
TRBJ2-3 TRBV14 . . TGTGCCAGCAGCCAAGAACGTCTAGCGAGAAGCACAGATACGCAGTATTTT CASSQERLARSTDTQYF
TRBJ2-7 TRBV13 TRBD2 once TGTGCCAGCAGCTTAAACGGGTGGCGGGAGGACTCCTACGAGCAGTACTTC CASSLNGWREDSYEQYF
TRBJ2-7 TRBV5-6 TRBD1 . TGTGCCAGCAGCTTGGTAGGACAGGGAACGTACGAGCAGTACTTC CASSLVGQGTYEQYF
TRBJ2-1 TRBV5-1 TRBD2 . TGCGCCAGCAGCTCACTAGCGGGAGGTAGTAACTATGAGCAGTTCTTC CASSSLAGGSNYEQFF
TRBJ2-1 TRBV2 TRBD2 . TGTGCCAGCAGAAGACTAGCGGGTCGTCTCTCCTACAATGAGCAGTTCTTC CASRRLAGRLSYNEQFF
TRBJ1-1 TRBV18 . . TGTGCCAGCTCACCTTTGGGGGGAAACACTGAAGCTTTCTTT CASSPLGGNTEAFF
TRBJ2-1 TRBV7-8 . . TGTGCCAGCAGGGCACGGGGGAAGGAGGTCTTC CASRARGKEVF
TRBJ1-2 TRBV28 TRBD1 . TGTGCCAGCAGTTCGATTCCCACAGGGGGCTGGAACTATGGCTACACCTTC CASSSIPTGGWNYGYTF
TRBJ2-7 TRBV6-5 TRBD2 . TGTGCCAGCAGTCCGGGACTAGCGGGAATTTACGAGCAGTACTTC CASSPGLAGIYEQYF
TRBJ2-3 TRBV29-1 . . TGCAGCGTGAGGCCCCGCGGATTCACAGATACGCAGTATTTT CSVRPRGFTDTQYF
TRBJ2-5 TRBV29-1 TRBD2 . TGCAGCCTGGGGGCTAGCGGGAGGGGTGAGACCCAGTACTTC CSLGASGRGETQYF
TRBJ1-1 TRBV11-2 . . TGTGCCAGCAGCCCCGGCGGGGACTGGACCACTGAAGCTTTCTTT CASSPGGDWTTEAFF
TRBJ2-3 TRBV4-3 . . TGCGCCAGCAGCCAAGAAGTCTACTCAATCACAGATACGCAGTATTTT CASSQEVYSITDTQYF
TRBJ2-7 TRBV29-1 . . TGCAGCGTCGCTCTTACAGGGGGGGACGAGCAGTACTTC CSVALTGGDEQYF
TRBJ2-7 TRBV6-1 . . TGTGCCAGCAGTGAGGCCCCCTACGAGCAGTACTTC CASSEAPYEQYF
TRBJ2-7 TRBV5-6 . . TGTGCCAGCAGCTTGGGCAGCGTCTCCTACGAGCAGTACTTC CASSLGSVSYEQYF
TRBJ1-4 TRBV5-1 . few TGCGCCAGCAGCTTGGAGGGAGGGCTCGCTGAAAAACTGTTTTTT CASSLEGGLAEKLFF
TRBJ2-4 TRBV5-6 . . TGTGCCAGCAGCTCACAGCAGGGGTACATTCAGTACTTC CASSSQQGYIQYF
TRBJ2-7 TRBV6-5 TRBD1 . TGTGCCAGCAGGGGCACGGGACAGGGGAGATCGGAGCAGTACTTC CASRGTGQGRSEQYF
TRBJ2-7 TRBV7-9 TRBD2 . TGTTCCAGCAGCCCACCTGAGCGGGAGGCCTCCTACGAGCAGTACTTC CSSSPPEREASYEQYF
TRBJ2-5 TRBV6-4 . . TGTGCCAGCAGTGACTCGAGGTTAGAGGGAGAGACCCAGTACTTC CASSDSRLEGETQYF
TRBJ2-1 TRBV4-2 . . TGTGCCAGCAGCCCCCGCGGAGGGCTCTCCTACAATGAGCAGTTCTTC CASSPRGGLSYNEQFF
TRBJ2-3 TRBV7-3 . . TGTGCCAGCAGCTTATTGCCAGGGACTAGCACAGATACGCAGTATTTT CASSLLPGTSTDTQYF
TRBJ2-7 TRBV27 TRBD2 . TGTGCCAGCAGTTCCCCCGGCGCTAGCGGGAGAAACTACGAGCAGTACTTC CASSSPGASGRNYEQYF
TRBJ2-2 TRBV4-3 . . TGCGCCAGCAGCCAAGTCGAGACGAACACCGGGGAGCTGTTTTTT CASSQVETNTGELFF
TRBJ2-2 TRBV5-6 TRBD2 . TGTGCCAGCAGCTACCGACTAGCGGGAGGGGAGCTGTTTTTT CASSYRLAGGELFF
TRBJ1-2 TRBV25-1 . . TGTGCCAGCAGTGACGACATCAACAGGGCAGGCTACACCTTC CASSDDINRAGYTF